The sample holds one count of the clone carrying this TCR beta chain. The junction differs from germline at one of its ends, possibly a read error. Per germline, CDR1 SNHLY and CDR2 FYNNEI. The CDR3 consists of 15 residues. This sample stems from a study of radiation and T cells in renal cell carcinoma. Measured with immunoSEQ multiplex PCR; TCRdb has only the in-frame clones, and not every one. The sample lists tens of thousands of clones, 82% occurring once. Time point specified: baseline pretreatment blood. As to treatment: 15 Gy SBRT to primary tumor, nephrectomy 4 weeks later. V usage is TRBV2 and J usage is TRBJ2-7; TRBD1 matches 10 bases. The origin of this receptor is a man aged 55 to 70 with renal cell carcinoma. Source: blood, taken from a patient whose treatment included radiotherapy and nephrectomy. CDR3 protein: CASTEQGQGIDEQYF. The CDR3 DNA reads as TGTGCCAGCACTGAACAGGGACAGGGGATAGACGAGCAGTACTTC.